This T cell receptor beta chain was recovered during a study of cytomegalovirus exposure and HLA in healthy donors. Study results and limitations: A later analysis revealed that TCR association rates differed between HLA loci, peaking at DRB1 and bottoming out at HLA-C.

On this clone itself: Its specificity is unknown.

This CDR3 has 17 residues. Germline V gene lookup returns CDR1 WSHSY and CDR2 SAAADI. The J segment lost 2 bases and the V segment lost 0 bases, leaving 8 bases of the junction unmatched. 60 Vbeta and 13 Jbeta primers were used in PCR. Some clones are missing from TCRdb's copy, which holds only in-frame ones; the method was immunoSEQ multiplex PCR. The table includes 75,000 to 95,000 clones, more than 60% detected once. The clonotype originates from a man younger than 45 in good health and CMV-seronegative. What was sequenced was PBMCs. V is TRBV10-2 and J is TRBJ2-7, with 9 bases fitting TRBD1. The CDR3 nucleotides are TGCGCCAGCAGTGAGTCGGGTGGGACAGGGTGGGCCTACGAGCAGTACTTC. It specifies CASSESGGTGWAYEQYF.